The clone carrying this T cell receptor beta chain has just a few counts. Its target is unknown. This sample is part of a study of shared clonotypes between healthy human individuals. Findings of the study overall: When naive CD4 clonotypes were compared across several donors, about 4.8% were shared. Rarefaction analysis demonstrated incomplete sorted-subset sequencing notwithstanding large depth. Sampling was confined to blood; repertoires within tissues likely differ. Limitation of the genetic and exposure-history diversity represented came from the few donors.

The assay was immunoSEQ multiplex PCR, and TCRdb's table has in-frame clones only and misses some. This repertoire shows over a million clones, 75% to 85% found once; its top ten account for 0.4% to 0.55%. The origin of this receptor is a man aged 18 to 35 in good health. Some clones in this sample may be carry-over from other donors' samples. The source material was memory CD4+ T cells from PBMCs. Sample subset: CD45RA-negative fraction.

DNA of the CDR3: TGTGCCAGCAGCCCCAGACTAGCCGTTTCCCCCTCGTACAATGAGCAGTTCTTC. It yields the protein CASSPRLAVSPSYNEQFF. The chain has TRBV11-3 and TRBJ2-1, with TRBD2 identical over 7 bases. The germline CDR1 and CDR2 sequences are SGHNT and YENEEA. This CDR3 is 18 amino acids long. The V and J ends lost 5 bases and 4 bases, in that order; junction bases with no gene match: 17.